Described below is a single TCR beta chain sequence and its context. As yet, its antigen is unknown. This sample is part of a study of siplizumab effects on memory and regulatory T cells. General study results and limits: Memory cells seemed less diverse than naive T cells, which seemed major alloresponse contributors. Naive or memory phenotype assignment was not possible for roughly 80-97% of proliferating CD4+ or CD8+ clones. Whether proliferating Tregs in siplizumab cultures suppress was not functionally confirmed.

Trimming pared 7 bases from V and 7 bases from J, leaving 16 bases between. Germline CDR1 is MNHEY and CDR2 is SMNVEV (reference sequence). The CDR3 has 13 amino acids. Each sample yielded 90,000 to 100,000 assayed TCR templates. Libraries were prepared by immunoSEQ multiplex PCR; TCRdb keeps only in-frame clonotypes and omits some of them. Found here are approximately 100,000 clones, around 90% of them singletons; the top ten hold 0.65% to 0.8%. The chain combines TRBV27 with TRBJ1-2; D is unclear. The receptor was isolated from a human donor in good health. The sample consisted of Tregs sorted from blood. The CDR3 coding sequence is TGTGCCAGCACCATCCGATGGGGAAGTGGCTACACCTTC. Residues: CASTIRWGSGYTF.